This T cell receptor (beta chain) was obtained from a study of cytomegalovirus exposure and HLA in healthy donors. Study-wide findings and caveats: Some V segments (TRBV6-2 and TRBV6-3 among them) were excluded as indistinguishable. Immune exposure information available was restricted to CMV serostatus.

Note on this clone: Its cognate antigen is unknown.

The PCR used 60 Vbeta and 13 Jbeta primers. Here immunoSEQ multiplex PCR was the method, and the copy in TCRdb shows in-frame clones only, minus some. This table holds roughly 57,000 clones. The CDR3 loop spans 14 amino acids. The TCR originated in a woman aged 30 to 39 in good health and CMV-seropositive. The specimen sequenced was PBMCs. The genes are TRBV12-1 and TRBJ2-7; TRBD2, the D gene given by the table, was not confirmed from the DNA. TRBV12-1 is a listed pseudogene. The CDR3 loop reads CASSSTTLAYEQYF. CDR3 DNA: TGTGCCAGCAGCTCCACGACACTAGCCTACGAGCAGTACTTC.